The T cell receptor (beta chain) under discussion was sequenced for a study of CD8 T cells in ankylosing spondylitis. General study findings and limits: Past studies reported some motif variants in reactive arthritis synovial fluid and blood. Significant enrichment of disease-linked clones was reportedly seen in matched ankylosing spondylitis synovial fluid. Blood of patients with ankylosing spondylitis appeared to be characterized by a TCR beta motif of 8 or 9 highly homologous variants.

Generation of TCR beta libraries employed quantitative 5'-RACE incorporating molecular barcodes. TCRdb re-called the 5' RACE reads through MiXCR, storing one row per CDR3 protein. The sample records about 130,000 distinct CDR3 sequences, approximately 10% being singletons. This clonotype was found many times. The antigen remains undetermined. Sequencing was carried out using blood, either unsorted or a sorted T cell fraction (not recorded which). The TCR originated in a female donor with ankylosing spondylitis or in good health (not recorded which).

The DNA of the CDR3 is TGCGTCCAAGGACCCTACGAGCAGTACTTC. Protein: CVQGPYEQYF. The chain employs TRBV5-1 and TRBJ2-7; D uncertain. The CDR3 runs 10 residues. Germline-derived CDR1 and CDR2 are SGHRS and YFSETQ.